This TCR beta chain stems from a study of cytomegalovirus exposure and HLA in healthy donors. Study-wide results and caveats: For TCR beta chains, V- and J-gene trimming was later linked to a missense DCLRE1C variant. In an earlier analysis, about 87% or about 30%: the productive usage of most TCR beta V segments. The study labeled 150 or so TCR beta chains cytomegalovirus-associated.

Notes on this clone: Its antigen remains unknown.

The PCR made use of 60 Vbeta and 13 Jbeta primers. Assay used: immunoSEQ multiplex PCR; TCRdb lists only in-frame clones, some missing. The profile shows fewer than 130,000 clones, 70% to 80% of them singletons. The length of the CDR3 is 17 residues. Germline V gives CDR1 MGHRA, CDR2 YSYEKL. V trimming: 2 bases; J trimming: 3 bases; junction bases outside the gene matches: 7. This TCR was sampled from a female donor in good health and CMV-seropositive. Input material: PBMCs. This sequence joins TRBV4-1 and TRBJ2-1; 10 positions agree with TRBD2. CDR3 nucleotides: TGCGCCAGCAGCCAACATAGCGGGAGGACCCTCTACAATGAGCAGTTCTTC. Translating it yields CASSQHSGRTLYNEQFF.